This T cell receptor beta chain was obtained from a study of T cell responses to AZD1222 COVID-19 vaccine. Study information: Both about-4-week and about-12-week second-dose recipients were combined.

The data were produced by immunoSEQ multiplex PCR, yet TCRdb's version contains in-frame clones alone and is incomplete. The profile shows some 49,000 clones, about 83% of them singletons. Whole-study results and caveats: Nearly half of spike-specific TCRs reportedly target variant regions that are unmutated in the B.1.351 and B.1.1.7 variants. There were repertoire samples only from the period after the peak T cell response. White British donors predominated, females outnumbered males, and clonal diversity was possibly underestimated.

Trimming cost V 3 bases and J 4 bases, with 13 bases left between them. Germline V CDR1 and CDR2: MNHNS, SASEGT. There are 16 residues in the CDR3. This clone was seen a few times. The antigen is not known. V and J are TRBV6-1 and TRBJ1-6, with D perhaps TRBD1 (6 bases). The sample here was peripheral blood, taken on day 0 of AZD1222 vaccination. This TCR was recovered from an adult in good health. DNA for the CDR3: TGTGCCAGCAGTGACCACGCGGGGGCTTATAATTCACCCCTCCACTTT. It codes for CASSDHAGAYNSPLHF.